The rows below give T cell receptor beta chains drawn from one sample of a study of blood T cells in healthy people across ages. TCRdb reanalysed the 5' RACE reads using MiXCR and keeps one entry per CDR3 protein. The sample carries some 780,000 distinct CDR3 sequences, about 61% recorded once. The sample taken for sequencing was blood. The receptor source for this set is a man aged 35 to 55 in good health. The CDR3 runs from the conserved cysteine through the conserved F or W. D genes are given only for firm matches. Clone size appears in some rows only: once, few, many, or a class for an expanded clone.

-	-	TRBJ2-7	TRBV27	TGTGCCAGCAGTACTGGCGGGGAGTTGGCCTACGAGCAGTACTTC	CASSTGGELAYEQYF
few	-	TRBJ2-5	TRBV9	TGTGCCAGCAGCGAAGTCCAGGGAAGGCAAGAGACCCAGTACTTC	CASSEVQGRQETQYF
-	-	TRBJ2-1	TRBV28	TGTGCCAGCAGCTTGACCTATAAACACAATGAGCAGTTCTTC	CASSLTYKHNEQFF
-	-	TRBJ2-3	TRBV25-1	TGTGCCAGCACATTCGGTGATACGCAGTATTTT	CASTFGDTQYF
once	-	TRBJ1-2	TRBV2	TGTGCCAGCACGATTTGGAATGGCTACACCTTC	CASTIWNGYTF
many	-	TRBJ2-7	TRBV20-1	TGCAGTGCCGTCCGGGACACACTCGAGCAGTACTTC	CSAVRDTLEQYF
-	TRBD2	TRBJ2-5	TRBV3-1	TGTGCCAGCAGCCAGGGACTAATAGAGACCCAGTACTTC	CASSQGLIETQYF
-	TRBD2	TRBJ2-1	TRBV20-1	TGCAGTGCTCGCAACGGGACTAGCGGGAGGAATGAGCAGTTCTTC	CSARNGTSGRNEQFF
few	TRBD1	TRBJ2-7	TRBV20-1	TGCAGTGCCCTCCTCGGACAGGGGAGGTCCGAGCAGTACTTC	CSALLGQGRSEQYF
-	TRBD2	TRBJ2-1	TRBV2	TGTGCCAGCAGTGAGAGCGGGGGGCACTACAATGAGCAGTTCTTC	CASSESGGHYNEQFF
-	-	TRBJ2-1	TRBV5-6	TGTGCCAGCAGCCTGGTCCAGGGTGAGCAGTTCTTC	CASSLVQGEQFF
few	-	TRBJ1-2	TRBV12-3/TRBV12-4	TGTGCCAGCAGCACGTCAGACGGTAACAGGGAGAGAGGCTATGGCTACACCTTC	CASSTSDGNRERGYGYTF
-	-	TRBJ2-1	TRBV7-7	TGTGCTAGCAGCTTATACACAGAATGGAATGAGCAGTTCTTC	CASSLYTEWNEQFF
-	TRBD2	TRBJ2-3	TRBV20-1	TGCAGTGCTAGGGAGGGTAGCGGGATTGTAAATACGCAGTATTTT	CSAREGSGIVNTQYF
-	-	TRBJ2-2	TRBV2	TGTGCCAGCATTGGACAGTCTGGGGAGCTGTTTTTT	CASIGQSGELFF